The present T cell receptor (beta chain) was sequenced within a study of blood T cell repertoires in COVID-19. Overall study: COVID-19 samples from acute and convalescent phases originated in the United States, Italy and Spain. PBMCs, B-cell-depleted T cells, or T cells provided the cDNA or gDNA that made up the material.

Original handling: Researchers report that nucleated cell counts were estimated from reference gene primer amplification. The protocol was immunoSEQ multiplex PCR, while the TCRdb copy is restricted to in-frame clones and leaves out a portion. That table gives V, J and clone size, and the DNA gave D and trimming. This sample yields more than 200,000 clones, of which about nine tenths are seen a single time; roughly 5.7% belongs to the top ten. The CDR3 totals 13 residues. Trimming at V came to 7 bases and at J to 7 bases, leaving 6 bases not matched to a gene. The germline CDR1 and CDR2 sequences are SEHNR and FQNEAQ (reference sequence). This clone has more than one count but fewer than ten.

The TCR sequence derives from a man older than 75 with acute or convalescent COVID-19. The sequencing sample was made of peripheral blood. The chain combines TRBV7-9 with TRBJ2-2; 7 nucleotides match TRBD1. CDR3 nucleotides: TGTGCCAGCACCCCCGACAGGGACGGGGAGCTGTTTTTT. Its translation: CASTPDRDGELFF. Based on the CDR3 plus reference TRBV7-9 and TRBJ2-2, the full variable domain is DTGVSQNPRHKITKRGQNVTFRCDPISEHNRLYWYRQTLGQGPEFLTYFQNEAQLEKSRLLSDRFSAERPKGSFSTLEIQRTEQGDSAMYLCASTPDRDGELFFGEGSRLTVL.